A selection of T cell receptor beta chains follows, all from one sample in a study of T cell responses to AZD1222 COVID-19 vaccine. TCRdb's copy holds only in-frame clones and misses some; the assay was immunoSEQ multiplex PCR. Found here are about 66,000 clones, roughly 84% of them singletons; the top ten hold 17%. Material: peripheral blood, obtained on day 0 of AZD1222 vaccination. These receptors all come from an adult in good health. Both conserved end residues are part of each CDR3. Fields, in order: clone size, CDR3 length, J gene, D gene, V gene, CDR3 protein, CDR3 DNA. The D gene is left open where the match is weak. The size field is filled for only some rows; it gives once, few, many or a size class.

>NA|17|TRBJ1-1|TRBD1|TRBV7-9
CASSYPISGTGNTEAFF
TGTGCCAGCAGCTACCCCATATCAGGGACAGGGAACACTGAAGCTTTCTTT
>NA|13|TRBJ1-2|NA|TRBV9
CASSAGGGYGYTF
TGTGCCAGCAGCGCCGGGGGAGGGTATGGCTACACCTTC
>NA|13|TRBJ1-4|NA|TRBV7-9
CASSLLLREKLFF
TGTGCCAGCAGCTTACTTCTGCGGGAAAAACTGTTTTTT
>NA|14|TRBJ1-2|NA|TRBV27
CASSLSWGGTGYTF
TGTGCCAGCAGTTTATCCTGGGGGGGGACTGGCTACACCTTC
>NA|16|TRBJ1-3|NA|TRBV5-1
CASTSDGSHSGNTIYF
TGCGCCAGCACCTCGGACGGCAGCCACTCTGGAAACACCATATATTTT
>NA|14|TRBJ1-1|TRBD1|TRBV30
CAWRYGRGYTEAFF
TGTGCCTGGAGATACGGCAGGGGGTACACTGAAGCTTTCTTT
>NA|14|TRBJ1-4|NA|TRBV5-5
CASSLDGHNEKLFF
TGTGCCAGCAGCTTGGACGGACATAATGAAAAACTGTTTTTT
>NA|15|TRBJ2-2|NA|TRBV6-5
CASSLELSALGELFF
TGTGCCAGCAGCCTTGAACTATCCGCACTCGGGGAGCTGTTTTTT
>NA|13|TRBJ1-1|NA|TRBV23-1
CASSQSGGTEAFF
TGCGCCAGCAGTCAATCCGGGGGCACTGAAGCTTTCTTT
>NA|14|TRBJ1-2|NA|TRBV10-3
CATQPGAMDYGYTF
TGTGCCACCCAGCCTGGGGCGATGGACTATGGCTACACCTTC
>NA|13|TRBJ2-1|NA|TRBV7-8
CASRSGLDNEQFF
TGTGCCAGCAGATCGGGGCTCGACAATGAGCAGTTCTTC
>once|14|TRBJ2-2|NA|TRBV4-3
CASSQGGVTGELFF
TGCGCCAGCAGCCAAGGAGGGGTTACCGGGGAGCTGTTTTTT
>NA|15|TRBJ1-4|TRBD1|TRBV5-1
CASSLRTGGNEKLFF
TGCGCCAGCAGCTTGAGAACAGGGGGTAATGAAAAACTGTTTTTT
>NA|17|TRBJ1-2|TRBD1|TRBV19
CASSMRGAAGGNYGYTF
TGTGCCAGTAGTATGAGGGGAGCGGCAGGGGGCAACTATGGCTACACCTTC
>NA|14|TRBJ1-2|NA|TRBV6-5
CASSLYRVGYGYTF
TGTGCCAGCAGTTTGTACAGGGTGGGCTATGGCTACACCTTC
>NA|15|TRBJ1-1|TRBD1|TRBV7-9
CASSSGDRARTEAFF
TGTGCCAGCAGCTCAGGGGACAGGGCGAGGACTGAAGCTTTCTTT
>NA|16|TRBJ1-2|NA|TRBV7-2
CASTPALGGRNYGYTF
TGTGCCAGCACTCCCGCGCTCGGGGGGAGGAACTATGGCTACACCTTC
>NA|16|TRBJ2-5|TRBD1|TRBV11-3
CASSEPTGGGQETQYF
TGTGCCAGCAGCGAGCCGACAGGGGGAGGACAAGAGACCCAGTACTTC
>NA|13|TRBJ2-3|NA|TRBV4-1
CASSQAASGTQYF
TGCGCCAGCAGCCAAGCTGCGAGTGGTACGCAGTATTTT
>NA|17|TRBJ2-2|TRBD1|TRBV28
CASRFRDRGWNTGELFF
TGTGCCAGCAGATTTCGGGACAGGGGTTGGAACACCGGGGAGCTGTTTTTT
>NA|15|TRBJ2-5|TRBD2|TRBV19
CASSISGRGQETQYF
TGTGCCAGTAGTATTAGCGGGCGTGGCCAAGAGACCCAGTACTTC
>NA|15|TRBJ1-2|TRBD1|TRBV5-1
CASSPGTGGGYGYTF
TGCGCCAGCAGCCCGGGGACAGGGGGCGGGTATGGCTACACCTTC
>NA|16|TRBJ1-2|TRBD1|TRBV6-1
CASSEWSGQGADGYTF
TGTGCCAGCAGTGAATGGTCGGGACAGGGGGCGGATGGCTACACCTTC
>NA|13|TRBJ2-7|NA|TRBV12-3/TRBV12-4
CASSLGESYEQYF
TGTGCCAGCAGTTTAGGGGAGTCCTACGAGCAGTACTTC
>NA|17|TRBJ2-6|NA|TRBV18
CASLRGAYPTGANVLTF
TGTGCCAGCCTCCGGGGGGCCTATCCAACTGGGGCCAACGTCCTGACTTTC
>once|13|TRBJ1-5|NA|TRBV29-1
CSVARRDGQPQHF
TGCAGCGTTGCTCGCAGGGATGGACAGCCCCAGCATTTT